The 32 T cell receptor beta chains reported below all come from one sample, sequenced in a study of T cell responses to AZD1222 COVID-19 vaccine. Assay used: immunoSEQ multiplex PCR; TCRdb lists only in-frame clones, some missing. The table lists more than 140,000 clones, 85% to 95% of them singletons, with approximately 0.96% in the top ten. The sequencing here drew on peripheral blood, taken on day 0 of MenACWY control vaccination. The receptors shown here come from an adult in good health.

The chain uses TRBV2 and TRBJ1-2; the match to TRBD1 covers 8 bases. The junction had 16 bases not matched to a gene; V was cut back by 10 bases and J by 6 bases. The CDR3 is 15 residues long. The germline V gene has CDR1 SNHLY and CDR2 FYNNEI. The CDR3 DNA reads TGTGCCACCTCTCAGGACAGGGCCACTTGGGATGGCTACACCTTC. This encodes CATSQDRATWDGYTF.

The CDR3 DNA follows: TGTGCCAGTAGTGCAGGACAGGGGGCCACTTATTCACCCCTCCACTTT. Residues: CASSAGQGATYSPLHF. The chain is built from TRBV19 and TRBJ1-6, with TRBD1 matching over 11 bases. The V gene's germline CDR1 is LNHDA and CDR2 SQIVND (reference sequence). V lost 5 bases, J lost 8 bases, and 8 bases stayed unmatched. The CDR3 covers 16 residues.

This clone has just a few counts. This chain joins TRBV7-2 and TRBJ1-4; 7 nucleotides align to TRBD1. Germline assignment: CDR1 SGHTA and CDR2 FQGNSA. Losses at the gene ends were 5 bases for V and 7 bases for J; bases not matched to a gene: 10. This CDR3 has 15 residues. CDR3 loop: CASSLNTGEGEKLFF. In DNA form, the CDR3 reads TGTGCCAGCAGCCTAAACACAGGGGAGGGTGAAAAACTGTTTTTT. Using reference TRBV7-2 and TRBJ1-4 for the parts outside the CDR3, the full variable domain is GAGVSQSPSNKVTEKGKDVELRCDPISGHTALYWYRQSLGQGLEFLIYFQGNSAPDKSGLPSDRFSAERTGGSVSTLTIQRTQQEDSAVYLCASSLNTGEGEKLFFGSGTQLSVL.

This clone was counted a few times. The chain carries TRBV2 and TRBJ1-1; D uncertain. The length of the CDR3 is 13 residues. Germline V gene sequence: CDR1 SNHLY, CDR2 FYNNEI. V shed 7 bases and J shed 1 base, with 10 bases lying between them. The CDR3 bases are TGTGCCAGCAATCGACGGGAGAACACTGAAGCTTTCTTT. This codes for CASNRRENTEAFF. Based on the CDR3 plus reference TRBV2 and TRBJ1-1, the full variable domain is EPEVTQTPSHQVTQMGQEVILRCVPISNHLYFYWYRQILGQKVEFLVSFYNNEISEKSEIFDDQFSVERPDGSNFTLKIRSTKLEDSAMYFCASNRRENTEAFFGQGTRLTVV.

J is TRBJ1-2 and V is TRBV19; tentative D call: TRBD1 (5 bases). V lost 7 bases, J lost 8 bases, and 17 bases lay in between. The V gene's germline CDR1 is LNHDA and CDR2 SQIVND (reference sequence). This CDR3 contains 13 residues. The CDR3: CASTETARGGYTF. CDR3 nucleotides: TGTGCCAGTACTGAGACGGCGAGGGGCGGCTACACCTTC. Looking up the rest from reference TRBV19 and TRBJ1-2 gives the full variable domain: DGGITQSPKYLFRKEGQNVTLSCEQNLNHDAMYWYRQDPGQGLRLIYYSQIVNDFQKGDIAEGYSVSREKKESFPLTVTSAQKNPTAFYLCASTETARGGYTFGSGTRLTVV.

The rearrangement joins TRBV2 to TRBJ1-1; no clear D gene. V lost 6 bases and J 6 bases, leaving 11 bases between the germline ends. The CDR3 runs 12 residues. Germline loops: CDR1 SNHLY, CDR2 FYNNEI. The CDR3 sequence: CASRDLDSEAFF. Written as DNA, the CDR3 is TGTGCCAGCAGGGATCTGGATTCTGAAGCTTTCTTT.

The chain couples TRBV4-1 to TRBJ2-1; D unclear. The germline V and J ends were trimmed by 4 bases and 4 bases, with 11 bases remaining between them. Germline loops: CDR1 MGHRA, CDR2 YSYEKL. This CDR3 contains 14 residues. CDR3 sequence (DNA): TGCGCCAGCAGCCCGTCGTTGGTATACAATGAGCAGTTCTTC. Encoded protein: CASSPSLVYNEQFF.

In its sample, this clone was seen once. This CDR3 reads CASSLAGYGTQYF. The CDR3 nucleotides read TGTGCCAGCAGCTTAGCAGGCTACGGGACCCAGTACTTC. This chain joins TRBV5-4 and TRBJ2-5; no clear D. Trimming left V 2 bases short and J 7 bases short, with 12 bases between. This CDR3 has 13 residues. CDR1 SGHNT and CDR2 YYREEE come from the germline V gene (reference sequence).

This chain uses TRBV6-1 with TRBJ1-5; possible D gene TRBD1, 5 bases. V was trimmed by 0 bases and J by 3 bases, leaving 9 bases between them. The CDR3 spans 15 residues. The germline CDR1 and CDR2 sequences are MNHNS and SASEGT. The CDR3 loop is CASSEAQGDNQPQHF. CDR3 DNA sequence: TGTGCCAGCAGTGAAGCGCAAGGGGACAATCAGCCCCAGCATTTT.

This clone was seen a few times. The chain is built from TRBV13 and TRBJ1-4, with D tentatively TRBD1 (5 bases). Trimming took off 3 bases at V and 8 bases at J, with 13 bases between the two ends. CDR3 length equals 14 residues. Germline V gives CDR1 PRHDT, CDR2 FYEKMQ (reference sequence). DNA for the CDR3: TGTGCCAGCAGCTTCAGGGATGGAGGGGAAAAACTGTTTTTT. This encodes CASSFRDGGEKLFF.

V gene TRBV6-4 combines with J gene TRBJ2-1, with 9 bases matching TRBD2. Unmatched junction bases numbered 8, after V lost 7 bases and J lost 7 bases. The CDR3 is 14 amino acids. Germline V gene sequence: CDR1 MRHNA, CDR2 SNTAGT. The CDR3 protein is CASKLAGEENEQFF. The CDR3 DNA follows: TGTGCCAGCAAATTAGCGGGAGAGGAAAATGAGCAGTTCTTC.

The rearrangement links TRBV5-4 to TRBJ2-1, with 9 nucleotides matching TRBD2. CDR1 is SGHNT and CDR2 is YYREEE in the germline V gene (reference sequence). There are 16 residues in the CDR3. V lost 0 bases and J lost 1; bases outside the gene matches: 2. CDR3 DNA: TGTGCCAGCAGCTTGGGACTAGCGGCTTCCTACAATGAGCAGTTCTTC. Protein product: CASSLGLAASYNEQFF.

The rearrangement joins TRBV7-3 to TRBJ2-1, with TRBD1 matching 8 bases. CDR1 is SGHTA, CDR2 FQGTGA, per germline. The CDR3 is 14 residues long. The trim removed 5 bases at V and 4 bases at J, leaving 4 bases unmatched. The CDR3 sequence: CASSDRGAYNEQFF. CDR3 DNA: TGTGCCAGCAGCGACAGGGGAGCTTACAATGAGCAGTTCTTC. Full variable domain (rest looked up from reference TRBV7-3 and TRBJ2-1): GAGVSQTPSNKVTEKGKYVELRCDPISGHTALYWYRQSLGQGPEFLIYFQGTGAADDSGLPNDRFFAVRPEGSVSTLKIQRTERGDSAVYLCASSDRGAYNEQFFGPGTRLTVL.

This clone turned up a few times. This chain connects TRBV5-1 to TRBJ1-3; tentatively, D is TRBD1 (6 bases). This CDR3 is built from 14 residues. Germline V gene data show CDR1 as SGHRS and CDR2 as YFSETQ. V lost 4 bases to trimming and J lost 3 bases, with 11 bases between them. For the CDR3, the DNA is TGCGCCAGCAGCCCACAGGGTGGTGGAAACACCATATATTTT. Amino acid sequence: CASSPQGGGNTIYF.

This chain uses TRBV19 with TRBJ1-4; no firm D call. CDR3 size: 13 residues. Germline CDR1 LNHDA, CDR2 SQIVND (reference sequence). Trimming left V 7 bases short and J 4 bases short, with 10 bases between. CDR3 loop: CASNTAINEKLFF. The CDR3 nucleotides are TGTGCCAGTAACACGGCTATTAATGAAAAACTGTTTTTT.

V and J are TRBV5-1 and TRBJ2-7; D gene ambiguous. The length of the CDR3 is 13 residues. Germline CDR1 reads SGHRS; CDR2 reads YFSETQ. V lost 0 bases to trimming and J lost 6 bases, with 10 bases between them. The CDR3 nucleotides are TGCGCCAGCAGCTTGGATTCACTGGCCGAGCAGTACTTC. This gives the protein CASSLDSLAEQYF.

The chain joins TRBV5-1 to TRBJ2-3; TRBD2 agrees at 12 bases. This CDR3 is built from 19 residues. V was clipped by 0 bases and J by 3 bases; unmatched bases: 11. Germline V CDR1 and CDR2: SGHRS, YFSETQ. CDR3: CASSLGLAGGTELTDTQYF. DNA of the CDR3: TGCGCCAGCAGCTTGGGGCTAGCGGGAGGGACTGAATTAACAGATACGCAGTATTTT.

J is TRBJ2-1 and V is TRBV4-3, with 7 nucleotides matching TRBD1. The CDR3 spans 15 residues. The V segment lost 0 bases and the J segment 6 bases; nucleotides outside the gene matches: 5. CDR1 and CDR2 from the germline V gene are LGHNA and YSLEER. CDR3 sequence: CASSQDQGTANEQFF. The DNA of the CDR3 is TGCGCCAGCAGCCAAGATCAAGGGACAGCCAATGAGCAGTTCTTC.

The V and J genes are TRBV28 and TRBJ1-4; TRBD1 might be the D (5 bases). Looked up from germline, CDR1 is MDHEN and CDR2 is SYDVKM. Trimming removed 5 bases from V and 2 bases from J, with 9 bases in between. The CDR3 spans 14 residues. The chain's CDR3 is CASSRGGTNEKLFF. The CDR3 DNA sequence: TGTGCCAGCAGTAGGGGTGGGACTAATGAAAAACTGTTTTTT.

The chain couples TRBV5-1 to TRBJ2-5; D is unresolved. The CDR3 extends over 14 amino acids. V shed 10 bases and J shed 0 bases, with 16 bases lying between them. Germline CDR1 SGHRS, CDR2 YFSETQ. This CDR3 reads CASALRDYQETQYF. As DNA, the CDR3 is TGCGCCTCAGCTTTGAGAGATTACCAAGAGACCCAGTACTTC.

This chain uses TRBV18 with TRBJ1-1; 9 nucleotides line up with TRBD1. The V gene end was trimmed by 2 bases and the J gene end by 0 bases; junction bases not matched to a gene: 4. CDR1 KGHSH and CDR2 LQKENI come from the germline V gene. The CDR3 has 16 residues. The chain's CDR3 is CASSPAGTGLNTEAFF. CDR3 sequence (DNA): TGTGCCAGCTCACCAGCCGGGACAGGGTTGAACACTGAAGCTTTCTTT.

The DNA for the CDR3 is TGTGCCAGCAGTTTAGGAGGGGGCGGCAATCAGCCCCAGCATTTT. Its translation is CASSLGGGGNQPQHF. This chain connects TRBV28 to TRBJ1-5, with 7 positions matching TRBD1. The CDR3 has 15 residues. J lost 2 bases, V lost 2 bases, and 3 bases had no gene match. In germline, CDR1 is MDHEN, CDR2 SYDVKM.

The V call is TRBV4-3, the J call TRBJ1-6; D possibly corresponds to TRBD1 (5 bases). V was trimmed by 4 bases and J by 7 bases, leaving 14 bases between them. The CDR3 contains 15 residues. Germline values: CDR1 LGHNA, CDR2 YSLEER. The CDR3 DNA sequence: TGCGCCAGCAGCCCCTCCGCAAGGGGAAATTCACCCCTCCACTTT. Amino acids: CASSPSARGNSPLHF.

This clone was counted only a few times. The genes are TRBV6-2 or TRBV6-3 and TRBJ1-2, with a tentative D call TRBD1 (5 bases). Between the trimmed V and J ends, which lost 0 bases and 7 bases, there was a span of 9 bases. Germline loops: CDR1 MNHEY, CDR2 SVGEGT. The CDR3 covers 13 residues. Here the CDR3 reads CASSYSRVAGYTF. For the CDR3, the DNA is TGTGCCAGCAGTTACTCCAGGGTAGCTGGCTACACCTTC.

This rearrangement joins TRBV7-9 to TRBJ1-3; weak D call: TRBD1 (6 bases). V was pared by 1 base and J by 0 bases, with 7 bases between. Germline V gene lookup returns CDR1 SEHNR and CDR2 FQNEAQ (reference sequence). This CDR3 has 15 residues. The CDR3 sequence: CASSLGTASGNTIYF. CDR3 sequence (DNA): TGTGCCAGCAGCTTAGGGACAGCCTCTGGAAACACCATATATTTT.

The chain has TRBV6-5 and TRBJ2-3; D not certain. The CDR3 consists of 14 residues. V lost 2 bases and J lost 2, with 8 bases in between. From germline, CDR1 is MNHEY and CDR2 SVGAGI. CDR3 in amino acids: CASSYRYATDTQYF. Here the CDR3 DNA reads TGTGCCAGCAGTTACCGATATGCCACAGATACGCAGTATTTT.

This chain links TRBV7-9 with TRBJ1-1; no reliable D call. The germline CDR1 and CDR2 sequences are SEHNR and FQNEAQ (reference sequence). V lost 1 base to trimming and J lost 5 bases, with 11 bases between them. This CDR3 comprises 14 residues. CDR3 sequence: CASSLGAGRTEAFF. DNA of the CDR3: TGTGCCAGCAGCTTAGGGGCAGGAAGGACTGAAGCTTTCTTT.

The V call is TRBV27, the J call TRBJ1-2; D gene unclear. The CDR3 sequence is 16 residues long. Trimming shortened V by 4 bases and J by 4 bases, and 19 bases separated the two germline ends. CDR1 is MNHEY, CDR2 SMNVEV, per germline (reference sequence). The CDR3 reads CASSSYPFDVGYGYTF. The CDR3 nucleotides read TGTGCCAGCAGTTCATATCCCTTTGACGTGGGCTATGGCTACACCTTC.

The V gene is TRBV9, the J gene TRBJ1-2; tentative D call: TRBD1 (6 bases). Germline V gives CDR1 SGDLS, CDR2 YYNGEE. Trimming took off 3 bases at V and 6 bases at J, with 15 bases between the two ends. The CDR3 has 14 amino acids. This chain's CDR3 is CASSATGFGDGYTF. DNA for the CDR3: TGTGCCAGCAGCGCTACAGGGTTTGGTGATGGCTACACCTTC.

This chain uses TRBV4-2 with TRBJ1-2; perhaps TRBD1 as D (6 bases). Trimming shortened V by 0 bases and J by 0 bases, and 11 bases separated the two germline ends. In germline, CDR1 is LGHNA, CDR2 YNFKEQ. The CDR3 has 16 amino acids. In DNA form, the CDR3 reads TGTGCCAGCAGCCAAGATGGGACACCTACTAACTATGGCTACACCTTC. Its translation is CASSQDGTPTNYGYTF.

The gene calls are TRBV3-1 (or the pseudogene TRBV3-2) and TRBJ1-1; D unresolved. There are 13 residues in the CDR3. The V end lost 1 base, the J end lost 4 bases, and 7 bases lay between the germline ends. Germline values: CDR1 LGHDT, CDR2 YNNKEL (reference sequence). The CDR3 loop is CASSQGGITEAFF. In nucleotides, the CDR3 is TGTGCCAGCAGCCAAGGCGGGATCACTGAAGCTTTCTTT.

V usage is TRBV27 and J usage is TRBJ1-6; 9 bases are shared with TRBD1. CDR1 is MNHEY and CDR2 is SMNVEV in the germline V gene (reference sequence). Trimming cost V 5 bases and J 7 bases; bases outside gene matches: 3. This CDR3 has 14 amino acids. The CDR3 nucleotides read TGTGCCAGCAGTCCAGGACAGGGGAATTCACCCCTCCACTTT. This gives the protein CASSPGQGNSPLHF.